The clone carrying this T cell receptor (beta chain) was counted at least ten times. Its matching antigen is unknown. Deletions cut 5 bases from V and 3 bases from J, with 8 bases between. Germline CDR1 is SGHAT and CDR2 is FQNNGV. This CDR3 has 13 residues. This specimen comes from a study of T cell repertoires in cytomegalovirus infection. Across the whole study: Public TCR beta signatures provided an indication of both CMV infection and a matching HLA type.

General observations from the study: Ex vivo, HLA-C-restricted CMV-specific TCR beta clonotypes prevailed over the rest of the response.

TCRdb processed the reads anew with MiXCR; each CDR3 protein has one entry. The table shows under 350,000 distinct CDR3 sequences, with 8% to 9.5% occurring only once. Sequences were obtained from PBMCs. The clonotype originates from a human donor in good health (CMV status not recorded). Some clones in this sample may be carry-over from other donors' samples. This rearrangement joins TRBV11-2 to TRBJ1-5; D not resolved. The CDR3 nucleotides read TGTGCCAGCAGCCTCGGGCTCAATCAGCCCCAGCATTTT. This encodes CASSLGLNQPQHF.